This is a list of T cell receptor beta chains from one sample in a study of blood T cells in healthy people across ages. TCRdb fed the 5' RACE reads into MiXCR, producing one record per CDR3 protein. In the table there are around 1,500,000 distinct CDR3 sequences, roughly 30% of which are singletons. The sample was blood. These receptors originate from a woman in her twenties or thirties in good health. Both conserved end residues are part of each CDR3. A D gene is named only where the DNA matches it firmly. The size field is filled for only some rows; it gives once, few, many or a size class.

TRBV4-1	15	TRBJ1-1	NA	few	CASSQDQGRYTEAFF	TGCGCCAGCAGCCAAGACCAGGGAAGGTACACTGAAGCTTTCTTT
TRBV6-5	13	TRBJ2-1	NA	NA	CASTKFLNNEQFF	TGTGCCAGCACCAAATTTCTAAACAATGAGCAGTTCTTC
TRBV20-1	14	TRBJ1-5	NA	NA	CSARDSAGGQPQHF	TGCAGTGCTAGAGATTCAGCAGGCGGTCAGCCCCAGCATTTT
TRBV11-2	14	TRBJ2-1	TRBD2	NA	CASSTGTSGRPQFF	TGTGCCAGCAGCACAGGGACTAGCGGGAGGCCGCAGTTCTTC
TRBV2	14	TRBJ1-5	TRBD1	few	CASSDPQGRQPQHF	TGTGCCAGCAGTGACCCACAGGGGCGCCAGCCCCAGCATTTT
TRBV6-2/TRBV6-3	11	TRBJ2-4	NA	many	CASSYRNLQYF	TGTGCCAGCAGTTATAGGAATCTTCAGTACTTC
TRBV2	15	TRBJ2-1	TRBD2	few	CASRPTSGVTNEQFF	TGTGCCAGCAGACCTACTAGCGGGGTGACCAATGAGCAGTTCTTC
TRBV10-3	13	TRBJ1-5	NA	few	CAISGPGAGAQHF	TGTGCCATCAGTGGTCCAGGGGCCGGCGCCCAGCATTTT
TRBV6-6	15	TRBJ2-3	TRBD2	NA	CASSYDTAGVDTQYF	TGTGCCAGCAGTTACGATACAGCGGGGGTCGATACGCAGTATTTT
TRBV2	15	TRBJ1-2	NA	NA	CASSEEGAGYYGYTF	TGTGCCAGCAGTGAGGAAGGGGCGGGTTACTATGGCTACACCTTC
TRBV4-1	17	TRBJ1-2	TRBD1	few	CASSQASGTGEVYGYTF	TGCGCCAGCAGCCAAGCCTCCGGGACAGGGGAGGTCTATGGCTACACCTTC